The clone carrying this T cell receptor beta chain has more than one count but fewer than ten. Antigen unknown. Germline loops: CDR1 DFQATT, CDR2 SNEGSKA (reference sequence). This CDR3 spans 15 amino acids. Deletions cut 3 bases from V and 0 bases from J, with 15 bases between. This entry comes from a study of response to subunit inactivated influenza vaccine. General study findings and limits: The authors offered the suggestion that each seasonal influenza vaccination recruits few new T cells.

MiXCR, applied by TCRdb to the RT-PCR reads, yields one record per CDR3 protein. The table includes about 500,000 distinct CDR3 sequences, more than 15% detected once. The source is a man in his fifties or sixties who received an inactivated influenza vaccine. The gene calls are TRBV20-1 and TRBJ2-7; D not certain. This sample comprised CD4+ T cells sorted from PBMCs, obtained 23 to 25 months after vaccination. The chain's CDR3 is CSASPIVEISYEQYF. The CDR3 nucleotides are TGCAGTGCTAGTCCCATCGTAGAGATCTCCTACGAGCAGTACTTC.